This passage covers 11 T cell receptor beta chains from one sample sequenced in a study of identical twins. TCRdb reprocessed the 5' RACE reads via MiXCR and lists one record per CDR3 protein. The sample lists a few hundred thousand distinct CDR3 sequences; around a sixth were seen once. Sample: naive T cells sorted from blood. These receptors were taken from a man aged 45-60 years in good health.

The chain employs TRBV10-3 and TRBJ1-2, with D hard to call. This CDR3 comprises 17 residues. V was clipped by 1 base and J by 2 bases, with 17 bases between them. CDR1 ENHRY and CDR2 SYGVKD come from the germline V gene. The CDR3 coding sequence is TGTGCCATCAGTGAGTTCGTTCTAGTGGGTCGGAACTATGGCTACACCTTC. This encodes CAISEFVLVGRNYGYTF.

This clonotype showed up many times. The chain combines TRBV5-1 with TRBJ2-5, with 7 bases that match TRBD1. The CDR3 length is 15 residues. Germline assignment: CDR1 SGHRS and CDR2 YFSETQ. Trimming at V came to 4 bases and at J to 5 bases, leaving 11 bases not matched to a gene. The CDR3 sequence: CASSADVTGVETQYF. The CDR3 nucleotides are TGCGCCAGCAGCGCAGACGTAACAGGGGTGGAGACCCAGTACTTC.

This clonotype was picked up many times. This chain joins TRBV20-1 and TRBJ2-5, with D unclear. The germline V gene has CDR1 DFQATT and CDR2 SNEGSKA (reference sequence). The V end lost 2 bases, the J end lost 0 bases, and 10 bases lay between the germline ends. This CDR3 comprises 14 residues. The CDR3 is CSARQQRYQETQYF. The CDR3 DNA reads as TGCAGTGCTAGACAGCAAAGATACCAAGAGACCCAGTACTTC.

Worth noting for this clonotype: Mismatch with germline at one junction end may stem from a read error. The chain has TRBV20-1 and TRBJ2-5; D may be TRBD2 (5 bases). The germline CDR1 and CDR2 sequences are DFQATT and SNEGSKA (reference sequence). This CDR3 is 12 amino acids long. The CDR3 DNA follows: TGCAGTGCAAGAGGGTCCGGCGAGACCCAGTACTTC. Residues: CSARGSGETQYF.

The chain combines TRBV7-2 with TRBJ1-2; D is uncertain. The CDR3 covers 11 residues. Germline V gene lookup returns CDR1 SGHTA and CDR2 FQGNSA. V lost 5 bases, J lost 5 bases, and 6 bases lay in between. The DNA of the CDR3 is TGTGCCAGCAGCCGGCCTTATGGCTACACCTTC. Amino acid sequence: CASSRPYGYTF.

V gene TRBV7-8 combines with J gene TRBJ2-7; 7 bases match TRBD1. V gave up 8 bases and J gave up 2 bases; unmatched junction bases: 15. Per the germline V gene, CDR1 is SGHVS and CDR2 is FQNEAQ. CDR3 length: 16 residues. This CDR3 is CASSDKWSGGAYEQYF. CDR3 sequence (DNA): TGTGCCAGCTCGGATAAATGGTCAGGGGGTGCCTACGAGCAGTACTTC.

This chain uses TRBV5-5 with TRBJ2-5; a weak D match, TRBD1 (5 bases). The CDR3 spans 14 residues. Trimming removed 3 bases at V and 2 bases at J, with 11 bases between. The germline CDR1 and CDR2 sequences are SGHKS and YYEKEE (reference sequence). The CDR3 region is CASSYLQGQETQYF. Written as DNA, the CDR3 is TGTGCCAGCAGCTACCTCCAGGGTCAAGAGACCCAGTACTTC.

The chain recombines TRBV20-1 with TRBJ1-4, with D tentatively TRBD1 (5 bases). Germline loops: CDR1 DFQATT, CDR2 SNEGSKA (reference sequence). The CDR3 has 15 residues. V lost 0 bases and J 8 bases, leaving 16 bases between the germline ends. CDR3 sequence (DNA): TGCAGTGCTAGAGATCTCAGGGTTAAATTCGAAAAACTGTTTTTT. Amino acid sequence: CSARDLRVKFEKLFF.

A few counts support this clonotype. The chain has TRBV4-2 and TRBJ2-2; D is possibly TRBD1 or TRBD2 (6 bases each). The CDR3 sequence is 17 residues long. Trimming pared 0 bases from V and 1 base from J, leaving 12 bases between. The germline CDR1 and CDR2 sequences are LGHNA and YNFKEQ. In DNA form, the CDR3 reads TGTGCCAGCAGCCAAGACGGGGGACACATGAACACCGGGGAGCTGTTTTTT. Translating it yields CASSQDGGHMNTGELFF.

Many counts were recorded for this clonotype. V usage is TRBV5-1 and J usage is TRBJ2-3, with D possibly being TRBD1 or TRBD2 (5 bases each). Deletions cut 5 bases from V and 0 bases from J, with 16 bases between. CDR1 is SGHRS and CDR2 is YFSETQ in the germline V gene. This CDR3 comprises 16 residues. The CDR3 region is CASSTPRDRSTDTQYF. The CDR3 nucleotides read TGCGCCAGCAGTACTCCCCGGGACCGTAGCACAGATACGCAGTATTTT. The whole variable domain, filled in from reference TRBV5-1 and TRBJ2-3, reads KAGVTQTPRYLIKTRGQQVTLSCSPISGHRSVSWYQQTPGQGLQFLFEYFSETQRNKGNFPGRFSGRQFSNSRSEMNVSTLELGDSALYLCASSTPRDRSTDTQYFGPGTRLTVL.

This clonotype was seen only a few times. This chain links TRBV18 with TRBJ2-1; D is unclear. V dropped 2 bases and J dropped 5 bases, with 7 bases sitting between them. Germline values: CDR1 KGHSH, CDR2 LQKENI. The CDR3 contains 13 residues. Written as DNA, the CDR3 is TGTGCCAGCTCACCAGCGCGCGACAATGAGCAGTTCTTC. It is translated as CASSPARDNEQFF.